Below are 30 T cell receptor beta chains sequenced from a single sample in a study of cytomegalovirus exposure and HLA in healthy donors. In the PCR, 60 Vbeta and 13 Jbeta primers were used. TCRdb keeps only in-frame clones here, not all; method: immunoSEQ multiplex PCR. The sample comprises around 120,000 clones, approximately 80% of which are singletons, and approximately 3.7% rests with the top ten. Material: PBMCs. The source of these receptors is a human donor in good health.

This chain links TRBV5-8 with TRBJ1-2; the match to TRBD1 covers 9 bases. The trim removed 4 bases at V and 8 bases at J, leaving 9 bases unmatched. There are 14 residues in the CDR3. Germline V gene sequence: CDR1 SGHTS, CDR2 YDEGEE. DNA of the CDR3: TGTGCCAGCAGCCTTACACAGGGGGCGCACGGCTACACCTTC. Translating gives CASSLTQGAHGYTF.

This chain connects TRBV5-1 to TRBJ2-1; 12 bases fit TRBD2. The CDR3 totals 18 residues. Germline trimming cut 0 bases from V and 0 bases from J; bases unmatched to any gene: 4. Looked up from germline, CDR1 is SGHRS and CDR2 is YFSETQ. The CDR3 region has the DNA TGCGCCAGCAGCTTGGCGAAGACTAGCGGGAGCTCCTACAATGAGCAGTTCTTC. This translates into CASSLAKTSGSSYNEQFF.

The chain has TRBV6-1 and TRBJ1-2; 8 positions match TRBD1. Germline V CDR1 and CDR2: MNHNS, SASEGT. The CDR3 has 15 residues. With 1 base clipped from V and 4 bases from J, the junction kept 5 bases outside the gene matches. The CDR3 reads CASSEVVTGAYGYTF. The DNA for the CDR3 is TGTGCCAGCAGTGAAGTCGTGACAGGGGCCTATGGCTACACCTTC.

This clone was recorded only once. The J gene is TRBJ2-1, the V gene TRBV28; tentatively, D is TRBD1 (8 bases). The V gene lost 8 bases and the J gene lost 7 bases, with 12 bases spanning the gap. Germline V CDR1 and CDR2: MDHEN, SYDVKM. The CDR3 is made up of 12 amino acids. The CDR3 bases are TGTGCCAGCGGGGGGGACAGGAATGAGCAGTTCTTC. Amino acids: CASGGDRNEQFF.

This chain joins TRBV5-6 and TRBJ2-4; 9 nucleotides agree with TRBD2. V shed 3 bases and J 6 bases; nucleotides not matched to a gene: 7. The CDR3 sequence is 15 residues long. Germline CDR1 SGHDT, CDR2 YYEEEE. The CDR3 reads CASSSRREGGNIQYF. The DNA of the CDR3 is TGTGCCAGCAGCTCCCGGCGGGAGGGGGGAAACATTCAGTACTTC.

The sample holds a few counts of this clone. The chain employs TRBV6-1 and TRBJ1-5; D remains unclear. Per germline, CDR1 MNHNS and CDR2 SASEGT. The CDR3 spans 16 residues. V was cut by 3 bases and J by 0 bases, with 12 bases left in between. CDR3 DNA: TGTGCCAGCAGTGATCTGGAGCAGTATAGCAATCAGCCCCAGCATTTT. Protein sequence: CASSDLEQYSNQPQHF.

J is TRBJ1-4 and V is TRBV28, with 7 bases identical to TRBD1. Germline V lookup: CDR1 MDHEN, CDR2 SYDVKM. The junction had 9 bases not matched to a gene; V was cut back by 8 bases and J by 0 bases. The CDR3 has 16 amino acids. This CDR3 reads CASLQGKRATNEKLFF. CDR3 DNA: TGTGCCAGCCTACAGGGGAAAAGAGCAACTAATGAAAAACTGTTTTTT.

In DNA form, the CDR3 reads TGTGCCAGTAAACGCCCGGGACAGGGGGCGGGCACCGGGGAGCTGTTTTTT. Protein: CASKRPGQGAGTGELFF. J is TRBJ2-2 and V is TRBV19; 12 bases agree with TRBD1. Germline CDR1 LNHDA, CDR2 SQIVND (reference sequence). The J segment lost 4 bases and the V segment lost 7 bases, leaving 10 bases of the junction unmatched. This CDR3 contains 17 residues.

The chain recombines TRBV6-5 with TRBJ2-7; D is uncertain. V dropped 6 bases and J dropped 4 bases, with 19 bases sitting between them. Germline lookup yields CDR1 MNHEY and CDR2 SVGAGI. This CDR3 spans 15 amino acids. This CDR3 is CASSPLNQRVYEQYF. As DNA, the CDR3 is TGTGCCAGCAGCCCCTTGAATCAACGAGTATACGAGCAGTACTTC.

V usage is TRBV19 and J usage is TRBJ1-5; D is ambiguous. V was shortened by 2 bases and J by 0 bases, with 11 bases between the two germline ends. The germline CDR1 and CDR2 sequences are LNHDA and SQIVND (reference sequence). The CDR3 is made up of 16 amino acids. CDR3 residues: CASSILASSSNQPQHF. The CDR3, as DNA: TGTGCCAGTAGTATATTAGCGTCTTCTAGCAATCAGCCCCAGCATTTT.

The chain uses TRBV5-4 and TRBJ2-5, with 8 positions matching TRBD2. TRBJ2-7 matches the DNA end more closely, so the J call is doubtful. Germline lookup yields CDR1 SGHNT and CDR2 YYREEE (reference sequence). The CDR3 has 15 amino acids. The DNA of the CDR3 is TGTGCCAGCAGGAAAGCGGGAGCGCGGGTCGACGAGCAGTACTTC. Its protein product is CASRKAGARVDEQYF.

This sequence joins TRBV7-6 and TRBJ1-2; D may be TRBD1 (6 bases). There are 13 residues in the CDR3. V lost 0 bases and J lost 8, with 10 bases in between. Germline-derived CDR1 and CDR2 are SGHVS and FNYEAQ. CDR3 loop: CASSLAGARGYTF. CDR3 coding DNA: TGTGCCAGCAGCTTAGCGGGGGCGCGGGGCTACACCTTC. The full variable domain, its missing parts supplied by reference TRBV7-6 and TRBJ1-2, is GAGVSQSPRYKVTKRGQDVALRCDPISGHVSLYWYRQALGQGPEFLTYFNYEAQQDKSGLPNDRFSAERPEGSISTLTIQRTEQRDSAMYRCASSLAGARGYTFGSGTRLTVV.

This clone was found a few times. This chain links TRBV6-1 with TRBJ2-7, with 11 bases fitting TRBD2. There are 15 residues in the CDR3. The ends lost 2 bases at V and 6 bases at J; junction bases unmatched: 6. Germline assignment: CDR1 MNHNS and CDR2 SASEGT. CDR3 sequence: CASSETSGSNSEQYF. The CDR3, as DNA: TGTGCCAGCAGTGAAACTAGCGGGAGCAACAGCGAGCAGTACTTC.

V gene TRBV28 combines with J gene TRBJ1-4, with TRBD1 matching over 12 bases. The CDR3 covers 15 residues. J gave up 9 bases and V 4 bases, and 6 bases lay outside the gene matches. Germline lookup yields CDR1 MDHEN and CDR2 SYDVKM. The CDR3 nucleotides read TGTGCCAGCAGTTCTACCGGGACAGGGGGCAAAAAACTGTTTTTT. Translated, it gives CASSSTGTGGKKLFF.

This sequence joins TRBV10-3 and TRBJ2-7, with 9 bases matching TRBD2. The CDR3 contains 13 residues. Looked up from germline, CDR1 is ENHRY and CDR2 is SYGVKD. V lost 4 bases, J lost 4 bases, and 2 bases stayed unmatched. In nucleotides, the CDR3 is TGTGCCATCAGTGTCGGACTAGCGTACGAGCAGTACTTC. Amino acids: CAISVGLAYEQYF.

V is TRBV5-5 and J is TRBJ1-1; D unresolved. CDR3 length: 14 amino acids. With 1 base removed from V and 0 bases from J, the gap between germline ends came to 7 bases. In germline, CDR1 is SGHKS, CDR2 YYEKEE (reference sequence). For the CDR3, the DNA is TGTGCCAGCAGCTTGCGCAGTATGAACACTGAAGCTTTCTTT. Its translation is CASSLRSMNTEAFF.

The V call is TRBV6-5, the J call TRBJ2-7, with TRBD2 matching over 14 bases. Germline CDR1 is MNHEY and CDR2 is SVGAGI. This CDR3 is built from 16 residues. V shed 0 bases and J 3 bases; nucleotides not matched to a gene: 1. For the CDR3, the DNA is TGTGCCAGCAGTTACTCGGGACTAGCGGGAGACTACGAGCAGTACTTC. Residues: CASSYSGLAGDYEQYF.

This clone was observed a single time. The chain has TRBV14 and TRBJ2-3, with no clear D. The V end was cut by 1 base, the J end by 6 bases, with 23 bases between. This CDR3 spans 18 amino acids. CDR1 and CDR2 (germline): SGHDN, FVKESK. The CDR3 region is CASSQGLPGHRPSDTQYF. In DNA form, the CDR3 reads TGTGCCAGCAGCCAAGGACTCCCGGGTCACCGGCCATCCGATACGCAGTATTTT.

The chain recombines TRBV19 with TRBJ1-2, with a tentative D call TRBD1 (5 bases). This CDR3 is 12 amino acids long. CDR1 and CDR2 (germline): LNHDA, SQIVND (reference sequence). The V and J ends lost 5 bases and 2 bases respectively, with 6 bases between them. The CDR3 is CASSRGNYGYTF. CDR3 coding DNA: TGTGCCAGTAGTCGGGGGAACTATGGCTACACCTTC. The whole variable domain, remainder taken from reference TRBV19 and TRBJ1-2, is DGGITQSPKYLFRKEGQNVTLSCEQNLNHDAMYWYRQDPGQGLRLIYYSQIVNDFQKGDIAEGYSVSREKKESFPLTVTSAQKNPTAFYLCASSRGNYGYTFGSGTRLTVV.

The CDR3 nucleotides are TGTGCTAGTGGTAGGGATAGACTAGCGGGAGATACAGATACGCAGTATTTT. Amino acids: CASGRDRLAGDTDTQYF. The chain recombines TRBV12-5 with TRBJ2-3, with TRBD2 identical over 12 bases. V gave up 5 bases and J gave up 3 bases; unmatched junction bases: 9. The germline CDR1 and CDR2 sequences are LGHNT and FRNRAP. This CDR3 contains 17 residues. The complete variable domain, with remaining parts taken from reference TRBV12-5 and TRBJ2-3, reads DARVTQTPRHKVTEMGQEVTMRCQPILGHNTVFWYRQTMMQGLELLAYFRNRAPLDDSGMPKDRFSAEMPDATLATLKIQPSEPRDSAVYFCASGRDRLAGDTDTQYFGPGTRLTVL.

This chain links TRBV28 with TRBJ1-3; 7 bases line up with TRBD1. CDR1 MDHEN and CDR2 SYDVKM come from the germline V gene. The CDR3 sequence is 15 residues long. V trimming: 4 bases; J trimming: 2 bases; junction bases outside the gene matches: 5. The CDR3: CASSSSGTAGNTIYF. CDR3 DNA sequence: TGTGCCAGCAGTTCCTCCGGGACAGCTGGAAACACCATATATTTT.

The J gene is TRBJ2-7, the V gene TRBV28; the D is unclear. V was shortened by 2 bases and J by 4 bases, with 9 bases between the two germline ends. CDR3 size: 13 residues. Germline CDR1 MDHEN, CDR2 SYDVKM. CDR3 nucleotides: TGTGCCAGCAGTTTAACGACACCTTACGAGCAGTACTTC. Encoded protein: CASSLTTPYEQYF.

The CDR3 loop reads CASRWGGGVPNQPQHF. The CDR3 DNA reads as TGTGCCAGCAGGTGGGGCGGAGGGGTTCCAAATCAGCCCCAGCATTTT. The rearrangement links TRBV5-8 to TRBJ1-5; weak D call: TRBD1 (5 bases). Trimming stripped 5 bases from V and 4 bases from J, with 19 bases between. The CDR3 is 16 residues long. The germline gives CDR1 SGHTS, CDR2 YDEGEE.

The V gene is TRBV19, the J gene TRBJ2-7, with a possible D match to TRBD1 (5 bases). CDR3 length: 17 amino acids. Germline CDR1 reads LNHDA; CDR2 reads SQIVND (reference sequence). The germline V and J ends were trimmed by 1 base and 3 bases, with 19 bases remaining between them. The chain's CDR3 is CASSIAWSRTSGYEQYF. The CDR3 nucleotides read TGTGCCAGTAGTATAGCATGGTCTCGGACAAGTGGCTACGAGCAGTACTTC. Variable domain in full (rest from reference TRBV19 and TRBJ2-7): DGGITQSPKYLFRKEGQNVTLSCEQNLNHDAMYWYRQDPGQGLRLIYYSQIVNDFQKGDIAEGYSVSREKKESFPLTVTSAQKNPTAFYLCASSIAWSRTSGYEQYFGPGTRLTVT.

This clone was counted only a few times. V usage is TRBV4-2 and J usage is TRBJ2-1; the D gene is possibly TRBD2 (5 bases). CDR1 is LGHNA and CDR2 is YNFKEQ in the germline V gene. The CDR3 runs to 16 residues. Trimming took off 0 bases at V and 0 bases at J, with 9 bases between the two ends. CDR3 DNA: TGTGCCAGCAGCCAAGAGGCGACTACCTCCTACAATGAGCAGTTCTTC. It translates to CASSQEATTSYNEQFF.

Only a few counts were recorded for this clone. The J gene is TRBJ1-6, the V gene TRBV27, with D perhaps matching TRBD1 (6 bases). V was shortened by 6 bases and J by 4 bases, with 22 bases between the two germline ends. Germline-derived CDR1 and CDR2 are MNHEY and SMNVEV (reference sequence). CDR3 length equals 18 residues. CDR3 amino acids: CASRSVGGGGRYNSPLHF. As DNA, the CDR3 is TGTGCCAGCAGATCCGTAGGGGGAGGGGGGCGATATAATTCACCCCTCCACTTT.

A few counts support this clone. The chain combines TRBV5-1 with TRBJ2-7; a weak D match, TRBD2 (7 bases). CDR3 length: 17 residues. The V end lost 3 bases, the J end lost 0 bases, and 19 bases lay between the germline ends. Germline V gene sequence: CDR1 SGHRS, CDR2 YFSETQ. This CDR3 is CASSSPPGAGVSYEQYF. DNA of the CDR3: TGCGCCAGCAGCTCGCCTCCAGGGGCGGGGGTCTCCTACGAGCAGTACTTC.

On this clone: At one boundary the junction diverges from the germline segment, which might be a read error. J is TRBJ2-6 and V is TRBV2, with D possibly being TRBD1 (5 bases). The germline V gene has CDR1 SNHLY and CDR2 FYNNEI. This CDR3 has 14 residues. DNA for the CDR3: TGTGCCAGCAAAGACGTCTCTGGGGCCAACGGCCTGACTTTC. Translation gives CASKDVSGANGLTF.

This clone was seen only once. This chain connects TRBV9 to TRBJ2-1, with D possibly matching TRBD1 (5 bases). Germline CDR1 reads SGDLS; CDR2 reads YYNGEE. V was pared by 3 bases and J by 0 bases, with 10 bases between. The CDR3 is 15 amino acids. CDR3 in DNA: TGTGCCAGCAGCGCCCCCGGACACTCCTACAATGAGCAGTTCTTC. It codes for CASSAPGHSYNEQFF.

In nucleotides, the CDR3 is TGTGCCACCAGCAGAATTCTCGGACTTAACACTGAAGCTTTCTTT. It codes for CATSRILGLNTEAFF. The chain uses TRBV15 and TRBJ1-1, with D uncertain. V was shortened by 2 bases and J by 2 bases, with 12 bases between the two germline ends. The CDR3 has 15 amino acids. Germline V gives CDR1 LNHNV, CDR2 YYDKDF (reference sequence). Supplemented by reference TRBV15 and TRBJ1-1, the full variable domain reads DAMVIQNPRYQVTQFGKPVTLSCSQTLNHNVMYWYQQKSSQAPKLLFHYYDKDFNNEADTPDNFQSRRPNTSFCFLDIRSPGLGDTAMYLCATSRILGLNTEAFFGQGTRLTVV.